The table lists the clone carrying this T cell receptor (beta chain) with a few counts. Antigen: not known. The entry originates in a study of blood T cells in healthy people across ages. Extraction of total RNA produced a minimum of 5.5 micrograms from each sample. A second roughly 7 to 12 cycle PCR used barcoded and J-beta primers. Every sample produced at least 2.5 million CDR3-containing paired-end reads. A single record per CDR3 protein comes from TCRdb applying MiXCR to the 5' RACE reads. Seen here are about 1 million distinct CDR3 sequences, around 45% observed once, and the top ten hold approximately 17%. Whole-study findings and limits: Observed TCR beta diversity showed a strong correlation with the percentage of naive T cells as measured by flow cytometry.

The germline V gene encodes CDR1 MNHEY and CDR2 SMNVEV (reference sequence). The CDR3 consists of 14 residues. Germline trimming cut 2 bases from V and 6 bases from J; bases unmatched to any gene: 5. The chain carries TRBV27 and TRBJ1-2, with TRBD1 identical over 8 bases. Sequenced input: blood. The sequence was obtained from a woman between 55 and 75 years old in good health. CDR3 coding DNA: TGTGCCAGCAGTTTACTGGGACAGGCCCATGGCTACACCTTC. Amino acids: CASSLLGQAHGYTF.